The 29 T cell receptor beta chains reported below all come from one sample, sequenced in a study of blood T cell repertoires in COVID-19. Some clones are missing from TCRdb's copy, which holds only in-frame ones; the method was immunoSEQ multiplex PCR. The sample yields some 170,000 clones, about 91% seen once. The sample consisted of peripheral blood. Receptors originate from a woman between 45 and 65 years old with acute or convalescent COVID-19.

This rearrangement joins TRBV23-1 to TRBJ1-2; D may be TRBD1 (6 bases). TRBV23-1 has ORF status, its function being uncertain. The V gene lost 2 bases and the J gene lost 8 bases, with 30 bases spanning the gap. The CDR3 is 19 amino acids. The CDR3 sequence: CASSQPGQIVLELSLGYTF. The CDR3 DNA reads TGCGCCAGCAGTCAACCGGGACAAATTGTTTTAGAGCTATCATTGGGCTACACCTTC.

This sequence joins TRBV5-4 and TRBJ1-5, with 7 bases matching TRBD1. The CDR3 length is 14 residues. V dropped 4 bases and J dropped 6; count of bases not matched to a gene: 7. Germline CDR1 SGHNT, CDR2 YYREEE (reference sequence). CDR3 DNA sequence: TGTGCCAGCAGCGTAGCAGGGGGTAGTCAGCCCCAGCATTTT. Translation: CASSVAGGSQPQHF.

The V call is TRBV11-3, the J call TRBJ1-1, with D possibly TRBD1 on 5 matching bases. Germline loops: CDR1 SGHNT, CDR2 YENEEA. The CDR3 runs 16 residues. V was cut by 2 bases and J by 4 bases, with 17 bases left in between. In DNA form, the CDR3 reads TGTGCCAGCAGCTTATTCGGGGCCCGGGGGAGCACTGAAGCTTTCTTT. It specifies CASSLFGARGSTEAFF. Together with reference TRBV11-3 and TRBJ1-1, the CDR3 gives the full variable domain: EAGVVQSPRYKIIEKKQPVAFWCNPISGHNTLYWYLQNLGQGPELLIRYENEEAVDDSQLPKDRFSAERLKGVDSTLKIQPAELGDSAVYLCASSLFGARGSTEAFFGQGTRLTVV.

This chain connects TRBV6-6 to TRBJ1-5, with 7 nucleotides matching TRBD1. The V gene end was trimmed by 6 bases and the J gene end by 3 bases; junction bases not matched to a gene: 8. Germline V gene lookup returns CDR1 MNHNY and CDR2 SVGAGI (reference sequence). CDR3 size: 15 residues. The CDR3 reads CASRTGTVNNQPQHF. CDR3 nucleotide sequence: TGTGCCAGCAGAACCGGGACAGTAAACAATCAGCCCCAGCATTTT.

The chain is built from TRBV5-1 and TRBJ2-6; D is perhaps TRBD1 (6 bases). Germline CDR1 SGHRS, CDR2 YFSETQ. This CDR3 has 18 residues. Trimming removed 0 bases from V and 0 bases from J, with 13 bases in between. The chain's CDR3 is CASSLARTDYSGANVLTF. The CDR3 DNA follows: TGCGCCAGCAGCTTGGCCCGGACAGATTACTCTGGGGCCAACGTCCTGACTTTC. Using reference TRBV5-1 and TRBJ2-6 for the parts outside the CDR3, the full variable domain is KAGVTQTPRYLIKTRGQQVTLSCSPISGHRSVSWYQQTPGQGLQFLFEYFSETQRNKGNFPGRFSGRQFSNSRSEMNVSTLELGDSALYLCASSLARTDYSGANVLTFGAGSRLTVL.

CDR3 in amino acids: CASSPQGGVEQYF. In nucleotides, the CDR3 is TGTGCCAGCAGCCCCCAGGGGGGCGTTGAGCAGTACTTC. The rearrangement links TRBV11-1 to TRBJ2-7, with D tentatively TRBD1 (7 bases). The CDR3 spans 13 residues. The germline V and J ends were trimmed by 5 bases and 7 bases, with 15 bases remaining between them. The germline V gene encodes CDR1 SGHAT and CDR2 FQDESV (reference sequence).

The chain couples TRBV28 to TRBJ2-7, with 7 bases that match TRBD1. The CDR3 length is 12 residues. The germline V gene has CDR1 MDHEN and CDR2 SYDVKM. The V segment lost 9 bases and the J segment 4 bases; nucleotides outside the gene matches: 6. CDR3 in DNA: TGTGCCAGTGAGGGACAGACATACGAGCAGTACTTC. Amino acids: CASEGQTYEQYF. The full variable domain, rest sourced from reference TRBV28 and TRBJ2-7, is DVKVTQSSRYLVKRTGEKVFLECVQDMDHENMFWYRQDPGLGLRLIYFSYDVKMKEKGDIPEGYSVSREKKERFSLILESASTNQTSMYLCASEGQTYEQYFGPGTRLTVT.

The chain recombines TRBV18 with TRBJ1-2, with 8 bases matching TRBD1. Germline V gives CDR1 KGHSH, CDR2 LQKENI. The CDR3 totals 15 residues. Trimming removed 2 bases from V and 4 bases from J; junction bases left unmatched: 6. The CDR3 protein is CASSPYQDRVYGYTF. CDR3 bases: TGTGCCAGCTCACCATACCAGGACAGGGTCTATGGCTACACCTTC.

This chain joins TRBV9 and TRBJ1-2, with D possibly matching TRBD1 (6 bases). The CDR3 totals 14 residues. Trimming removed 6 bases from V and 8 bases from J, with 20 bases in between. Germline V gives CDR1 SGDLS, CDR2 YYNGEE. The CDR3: CASTSWTAPRGYTF. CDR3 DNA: TGTGCCAGCACCAGCTGGACAGCCCCCAGAGGCTACACCTTC.

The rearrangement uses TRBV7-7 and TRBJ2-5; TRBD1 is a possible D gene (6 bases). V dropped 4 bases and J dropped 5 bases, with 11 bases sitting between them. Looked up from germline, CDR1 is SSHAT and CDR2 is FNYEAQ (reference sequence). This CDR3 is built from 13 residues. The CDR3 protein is CASSSQGKETQYF. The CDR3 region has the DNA TGTGCCAGCAGCTCACAGGGCAAGGAGACCCAGTACTTC.

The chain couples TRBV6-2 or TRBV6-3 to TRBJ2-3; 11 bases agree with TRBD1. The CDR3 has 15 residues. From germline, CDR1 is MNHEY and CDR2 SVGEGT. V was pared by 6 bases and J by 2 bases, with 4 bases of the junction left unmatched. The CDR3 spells CASRYGQGATDTQYF. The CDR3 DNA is TGTGCCAGCAGATACGGACAGGGGGCCACAGATACGCAGTATTTT.

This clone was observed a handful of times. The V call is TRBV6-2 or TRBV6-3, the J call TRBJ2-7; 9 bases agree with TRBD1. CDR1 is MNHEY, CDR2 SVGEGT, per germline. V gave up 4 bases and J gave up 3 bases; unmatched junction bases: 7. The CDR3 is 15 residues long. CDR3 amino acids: CASSSIQGAHYEQYF. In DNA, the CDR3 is TGTGCCAGCAGTTCGATACAGGGGGCCCACTACGAGCAGTACTTC.

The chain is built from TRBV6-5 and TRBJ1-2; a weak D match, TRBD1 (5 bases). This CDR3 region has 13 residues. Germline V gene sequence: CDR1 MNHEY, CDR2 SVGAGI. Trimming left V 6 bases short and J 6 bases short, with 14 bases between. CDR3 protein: CASRGGSVNGYTF. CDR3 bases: TGTGCCAGCAGGGGGGGGTCGGTCAATGGCTACACCTTC.

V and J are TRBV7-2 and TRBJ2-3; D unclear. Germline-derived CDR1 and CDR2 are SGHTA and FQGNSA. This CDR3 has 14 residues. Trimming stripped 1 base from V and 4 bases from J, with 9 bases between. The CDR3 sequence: CASSLGVVSDTQYF. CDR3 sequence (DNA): TGTGCCAGCAGCTTAGGAGTAGTTTCAGATACGCAGTATTTT. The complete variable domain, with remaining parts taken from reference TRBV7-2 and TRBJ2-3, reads GAGVSQSPSNKVTEKGKDVELRCDPISGHTALYWYRQSLGQGLEFLIYFQGNSAPDKSGLPSDRFSAERTGGSVSTLTIQRTQQEDSAVYLCASSLGVVSDTQYFGPGTRLTVL.

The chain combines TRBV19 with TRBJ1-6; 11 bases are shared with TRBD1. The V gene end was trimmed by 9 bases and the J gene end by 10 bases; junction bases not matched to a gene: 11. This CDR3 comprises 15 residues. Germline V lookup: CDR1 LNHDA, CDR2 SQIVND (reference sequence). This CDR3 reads CASVNPGQGGSPLHF. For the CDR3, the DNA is TGTGCCAGCGTAAACCCGGGACAGGGGGGGTCACCCCTCCACTTT.

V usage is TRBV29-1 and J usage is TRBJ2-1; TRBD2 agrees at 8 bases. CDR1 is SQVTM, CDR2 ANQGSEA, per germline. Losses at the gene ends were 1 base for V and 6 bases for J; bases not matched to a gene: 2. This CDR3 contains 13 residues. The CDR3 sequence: CSVEAGTSNEQFF. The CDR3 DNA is TGCAGCGTTGAAGCGGGGACTAGCAATGAGCAGTTCTTC.

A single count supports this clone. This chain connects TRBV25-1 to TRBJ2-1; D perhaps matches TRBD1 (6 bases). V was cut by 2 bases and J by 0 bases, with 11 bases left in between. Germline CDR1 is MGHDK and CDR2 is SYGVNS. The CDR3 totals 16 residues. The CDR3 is CASSEKGTSSYNEQFF. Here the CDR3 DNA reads TGTGCCAGCAGTGAAAAAGGGACAAGCTCCTACAATGAGCAGTTCTTC. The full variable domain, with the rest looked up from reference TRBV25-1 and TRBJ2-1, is EADIYQTPRYLVIGTGKKITLECSQTMGHDKMYWYQQDPGMELHLIHYSYGVNSTEKGDLSSESTVSRIRTEHFPLTLESARPSHTSQYLCASSEKGTSSYNEQFFGPGTRLTVL.

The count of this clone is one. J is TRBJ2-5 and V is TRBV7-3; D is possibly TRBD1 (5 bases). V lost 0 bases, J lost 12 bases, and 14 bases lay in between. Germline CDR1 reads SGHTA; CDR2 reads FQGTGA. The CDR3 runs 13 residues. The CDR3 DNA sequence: TGTGCCAGCAGCTTAACGACAGATGGTGTGAAGTACTTC. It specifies CASSLTTDGVKYF.

This CDR3 reads CASSPGQAFYSDTQYF. The CDR3 DNA is TGCGCCAGCAGCCCGGGACAGGCATTCTACTCAGATACGCAGTATTTT. The V call is TRBV5-1, the J call TRBJ2-3, with 8 bases matching TRBD1. Trimming took 4 bases from V and 4 from J; bases not matched to a gene: 11. CDR3 size: 16 residues. Germline assignment: CDR1 SGHRS and CDR2 YFSETQ.

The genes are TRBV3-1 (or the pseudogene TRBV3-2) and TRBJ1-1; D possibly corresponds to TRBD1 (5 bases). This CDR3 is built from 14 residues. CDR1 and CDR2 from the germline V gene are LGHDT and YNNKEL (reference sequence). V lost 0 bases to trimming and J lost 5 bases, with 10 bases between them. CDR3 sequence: CASSQDLGGTEAFF. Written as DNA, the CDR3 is TGTGCCAGCAGCCAAGATCTGGGGGGGACTGAAGCTTTCTTT.

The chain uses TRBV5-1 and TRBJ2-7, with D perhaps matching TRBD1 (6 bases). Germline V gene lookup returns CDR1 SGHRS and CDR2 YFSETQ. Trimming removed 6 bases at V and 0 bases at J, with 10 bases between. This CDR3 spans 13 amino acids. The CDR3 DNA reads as TGCGCCAGCACCGGGACAAACTCCTACGAGCAGTACTTC. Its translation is CASTGTNSYEQYF.

The CDR3, as DNA: TGTGCCAGCAGCTTAGTTTTTGGAGCGGGGGACACCGGGGAGCTGTTTTTT. Its protein is CASSLVFGAGDTGELFF. The chain is built from TRBV7-2 and TRBJ2-2; 8 bases are shared with TRBD2. The CDR3 has 17 amino acids. The germline V gene has CDR1 SGHTA and CDR2 FQGNSA. V trimming: 1 base; J trimming: 3 bases; junction bases outside the gene matches: 7.

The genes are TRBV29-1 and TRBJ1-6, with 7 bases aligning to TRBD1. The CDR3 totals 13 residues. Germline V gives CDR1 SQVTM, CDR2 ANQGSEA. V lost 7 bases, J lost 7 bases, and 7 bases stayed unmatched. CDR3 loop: CSALRDRNSPLHF. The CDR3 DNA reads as TGCAGCGCCCTCCGGGACAGAAATTCACCCCTCCACTTT.

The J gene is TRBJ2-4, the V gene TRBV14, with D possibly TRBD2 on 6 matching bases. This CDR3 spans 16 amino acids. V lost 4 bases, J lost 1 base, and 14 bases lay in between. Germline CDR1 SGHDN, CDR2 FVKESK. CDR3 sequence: CASSPLEGTAKNIQYF. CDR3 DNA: TGTGCCAGCAGCCCCCTGGAGGGGACCGCCAAAAACATTCAGTACTTC.

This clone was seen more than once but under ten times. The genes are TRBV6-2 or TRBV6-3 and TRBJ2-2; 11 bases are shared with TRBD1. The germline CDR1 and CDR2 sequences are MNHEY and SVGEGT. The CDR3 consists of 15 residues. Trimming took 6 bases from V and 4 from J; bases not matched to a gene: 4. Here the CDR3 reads CASSRGTGGTGELFF. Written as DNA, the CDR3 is TGTGCCAGCAGCCGAGGGACAGGGGGCACCGGGGAGCTGTTTTTT.

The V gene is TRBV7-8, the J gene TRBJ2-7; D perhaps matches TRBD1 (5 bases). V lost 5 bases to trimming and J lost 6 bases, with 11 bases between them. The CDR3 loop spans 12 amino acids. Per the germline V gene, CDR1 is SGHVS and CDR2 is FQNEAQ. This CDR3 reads CASSRFQGEQYF. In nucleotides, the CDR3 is TGTGCCAGCAGCCGATTCCAGGGCGAGCAGTACTTC.

CDR3 sequence (DNA): TGTGCCAGCAGCTTAGGCGGTAGCGGGAACTACGAGCAGTACTTC. Amino acids: CASSLGGSGNYEQYF. This chain uses TRBV7-2 with TRBJ2-7; 8 nucleotides line up with TRBD2. The germline V gene has CDR1 SGHTA and CDR2 FQGNSA. Trimming removed 1 base from V and 3 bases from J; junction bases left unmatched: 5. The CDR3 is 15 residues long. Based on the CDR3 plus reference TRBV7-2 and TRBJ2-7, the full variable domain is GAGVSQSPSNKVTEKGKDVELRCDPISGHTALYWYRQSLGQGLEFLIYFQGNSAPDKSGLPSDRFSAERTGGSVSTLTIQRTQQEDSAVYLCASSLGGSGNYEQYFGPGTRLTVT.

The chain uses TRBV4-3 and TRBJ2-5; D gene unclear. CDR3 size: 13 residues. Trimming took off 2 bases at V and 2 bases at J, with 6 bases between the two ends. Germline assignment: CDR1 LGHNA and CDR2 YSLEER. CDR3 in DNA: TGCGCCAGCAGCCAAAACTTGCAAGAGACCCAGTACTTC. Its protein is CASSQNLQETQYF.

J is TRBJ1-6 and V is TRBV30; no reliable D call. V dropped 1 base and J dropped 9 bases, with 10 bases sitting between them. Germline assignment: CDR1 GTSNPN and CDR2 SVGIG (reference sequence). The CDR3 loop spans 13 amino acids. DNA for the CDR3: TGTGCCTGGAGTGGAGGGTCCACTTCACCCCTCCACTTT. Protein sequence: CAWSGGSTSPLHF.